Sequencing of this TCR beta chain was carried out in a study of early T cells in non-severe SARS-CoV-2 infection (dated by TCRdb to the early 2020s). Notes on the research overall: Because TCR sequencing relied on bulk RNA taken from unsorted whole blood, pairing of alpha and beta chains was not possible.

The study was a case-control design nested within a healthcare worker cohort in London, UK, with weekly nasopharyngeal swab PCR tests and blood sampling. Healthcare workers were recruited between 23 and 31 March 2020, during the week of the UK lockdown, and were followed weekly for up to roughly 15 weeks. Results and caveats for the whole study, not just this receptor: VDJdb matching was skewed toward anti-spike CD8 responses, so virus-specific expansions were likely underestimated and private and CD4 specificities were missed.

The CDR3 measures 11 amino acids from cysteine to phenylalanine. Only the CDR3 part of the read is kept: 33 bases, read in frame from the first base. V was cut back by 8 bases and J by 5 bases, leaving a gap of 11 bases between them. CDR1 and CDR2 were assigned from the germline V gene as SQVTM and ANQGSEA. Receptor amplification or capture employed 5' RACE. The data were produced on a NextSeq 500. In the TCR library protocol, unique molecular identifiers were attached to individual cDNA molecules to correct for PCR bias and sequencing error. Sequencing covered both TCR alpha and beta chains, and within each sample the abundances of alpha and beta sequences were tightly co-correlated. The source study handled its data this way. Decombinator V4 was used to annotate the V gene, J gene and CDR3 of the TCR sequences. Expanded TCRs were defined as changing significantly between any two time points under a Poisson model with p below 0.0001. Abundances of TCRs were expressed as counts per million after normalisation to the total number of TCRs sequenced in each sample. MAIT TCRs were defined by TRAV1-2 paired with TRAJ12, TRAJ20 or TRAJ33, and iNKT TCRs by TRAV10 paired with TRAJ18. VDJdb, accessed on 1 November 2021, was searched for TCRs annotated for CMV, EBV and SARS-CoV-2, and TCRs annotated for more than one antigen were excluded. TCRdb trimmed the raw reads at Q25, called clones with MiXCR and kept productive beta chains. Rows are unified per CDR3 protein, each entry keeping the most common DNA and genes. What appears here as the V and J calls and clone size reflects TCRdb's work, not the paper's. The sample profile shows about 30,000 distinct CDR3 sequences; 5.7% of them were found once. The ten top clones hold approximately 6.1% of the sample.

This clonotype has more than one count but fewer than ten. Its antigen is not yet known. No base quality information exists; no much larger clone differs at one position. What was sequenced was whole blood. The clonotype comes from an adult who was a healthcare worker with PCR-confirmed SARS-CoV-2 infection or an uninfected control (not recorded which). This receptor chain uses TRBV29-1 and TRBJ2-3, with the identity of the D gene unclear. Here is the DNA: TGCAGCACCCGAAATCGAGATACGCAGTATTTT. The translation is CSTRNRDTQYF.